The 21 T cell receptor beta chains below all came from one sample that was sequenced in a study of T-cell memory formation after mild COVID-19. MiXCR, run by TCRdb on the 5' RACE reads, gives a single entry per CDR3 protein. The data contain 500,000 to 550,000 distinct CDR3 sequences, about a fifth of them singletons. Sample: PBMCs or a T cell subset sorted from them (not recorded which). These receptors were obtained from an adult woman who had mild COVID-19 (a few samples of this study predate the infection). Cell type and time point are not known.

Only a few counts were recorded for this clonotype. CDR3 sequence (DNA): TGTGCCAGCAGCCCGAACACAGGGGAAGCTTTCTTT. Translating gives CASSPNTGEAFF. The rearrangement joins TRBV6-2 or TRBV6-3 to TRBJ1-1; a possible D gene is TRBD1 (6 bases). Germline values: CDR1 MNHEY, CDR2 SVGEGT. This CDR3 comprises 12 residues. V lost 6 bases, J lost 8 bases, and 13 bases lay in between.

V and J are TRBV2 and TRBJ2-5; 9 nucleotides match TRBD1. The CDR3 is made up of 14 amino acids. V was pared by 6 bases and J by 4 bases, with 6 bases of the junction left unmatched. Germline V lookup: CDR1 SNHLY, CDR2 FYNNEI. The CDR3 DNA is TGTGCCAGCAGGCTCGACAGGGGGGCAGAGACCCAGTACTTC. This translates into CASRLDRGAETQYF.

The rearrangement uses TRBV29-1 and TRBJ2-5; D is tentatively TRBD1 or TRBD2 (5 bases each). The CDR3 spans 13 residues. Germline-derived CDR1 and CDR2 are SQVTM and ANQGSEA. Deletions cut 6 bases from V and 5 bases from J, with 16 bases between. The CDR3, as DNA: TGCAGCGTGACCGGGACGGCCGGGGAGACCCAGTACTTC. Its translation is CSVTGTAGETQYF.

The V and J genes are TRBV18 and TRBJ2-3; the D gene is possibly TRBD1 (6 bases). This CDR3 comprises 15 residues. Germline CDR1 KGHSH, CDR2 LQKENI. The V end lost 0 bases, the J end lost 5 bases, and 12 bases lay between the germline ends. The CDR3 DNA is TGTGCCAGCTCACCACCGGGACATGCAATAGATACGCAGTATTTT. This codes for CASSPPGHAIDTQYF. The full variable domain, in which reference TRBV18 and TRBJ2-3 provide the parts outside the CDR3, is NAGVMQNPRHLVRRRGQEARLRCSPMKGHSHVYWYRQLPEEGLKFMVYLQKENIIDESGMPKERFSAEFPKEGPSILRIQQVVRGDSAAYFCASSPPGHAIDTQYFGPGTRLTVL.

This clonotype has only a few counts. This sequence joins TRBV7-9 and TRBJ1-2; 7 positions agree with TRBD1. V lost 0 bases, J lost 6 bases, and 4 bases stayed unmatched. Germline assignment: CDR1 SEHNR and CDR2 FQNEAQ (reference sequence). The CDR3 is 14 amino acids. The CDR3 DNA is TGTGCCAGCAGCTTAGCAGGGGGCGCGGATGGCTACACCTTC. Amino acids: CASSLAGGADGYTF. Combining the CDR3 with reference TRBV7-9 and TRBJ1-2 gives the whole variable domain DTGVSQNPRHKITKRGQNVTFRCDPISEHNRLYWYRQTLGQGPEFLTYFQNEAQLEKSRLLSDRFSAERPKGSFSTLEIQRTEQGDSAMYLCASSLAGGADGYTFGSGTRLTVV.

The chain couples TRBV9 to TRBJ2-2, with unresolved D. V was trimmed by 4 bases and J by 6 bases, leaving 13 bases between them. This CDR3 is 14 amino acids long. From germline, CDR1 is SGDLS and CDR2 YYNGEE. For the CDR3, the DNA is TGTGCCAGCAGCCGCCGCCCCGAGGCCGGGGAGCTGTTTTTT. Its protein product is CASSRRPEAGELFF.

This rearrangement joins TRBV24-1 to TRBJ2-2; 11 bases agree with TRBD2. The CDR3 totals 16 residues. Germline values: CDR1 KGHDR, CDR2 SFDVKD. Losses at the gene ends were 2 bases for V and 7 bases for J; bases not matched to a gene: 5. Here the CDR3 reads CATSDSPGLAVGELFF. In nucleotides, the CDR3 is TGTGCCACCAGTGATTCTCCGGGACTAGCGGTCGGGGAGCTGTTTTTT.

This clonotype was observed a handful of times. CDR3 DNA: TGCAGTGCTAGATCCTCCGGGACAGGGAAAAAGCAGTACTTC. Its translation: CSARSSGTGKKQYF. J is TRBJ2-7 and V is TRBV20-1; 9 positions agree with TRBD1. This CDR3 has 14 amino acids. With V trimmed by 2 bases and J by 8 bases, 10 bases remained unmatched. The germline V gene encodes CDR1 DFQATT and CDR2 SNEGSKA (reference sequence).

This clonotype appeared a few times. V is TRBV11-2 and J is TRBJ1-1; D unclear. V dropped 2 bases and J dropped 7 bases, with 5 bases sitting between them. The CDR3 contains 11 residues. From germline, CDR1 is SGHAT and CDR2 FQNNGV. CDR3 protein: CASSLSGEAFF. As DNA, the CDR3 is TGTGCCAGCAGCTTATCCGGTGAAGCTTTCTTT.

J is TRBJ2-1 and V is TRBV20-1; D ambiguous. The CDR3 contains 12 residues. V lost 2 bases and J 3 bases, leaving 5 bases between the germline ends. CDR1 is DFQATT, CDR2 SNEGSKA, per germline (reference sequence). CDR3 protein: CSARLVYNEQFF. The CDR3, as DNA: TGCAGTGCTAGATTAGTCTACAATGAGCAGTTCTTC.

In its sample, this clonotype was seen a few times. The genes are TRBV3-1 and TRBJ2-5, with D possibly being TRBD2 (5 bases). Trimming cost V 2 bases and J 4 bases, with 11 bases left between them. Per the germline V gene, CDR1 is LGHDT and CDR2 is YNNKEL (reference sequence). This CDR3 has 14 residues. The DNA for the CDR3 is TGTGCCAGCAGCCAACGAACTAGGTCAGAGACCCAGTACTTC. This sequence encodes CASSQRTRSETQYF.

This clonotype has just a few counts. The chain links TRBV11-2 to TRBJ2-1, with unresolved D. The CDR3 is made up of 14 amino acids. Deletions cut 6 bases from V and 7 bases from J, with 16 bases between. In germline, CDR1 is SGHAT, CDR2 FQNNGV. CDR3 in amino acids: CASSSNRRKNEQFF. In nucleotides, the CDR3 is TGTGCCAGCAGTTCGAACAGAAGGAAGAATGAGCAGTTCTTC.

This clonotype was counted only a few times. The gene calls are TRBV4-1 and TRBJ2-2; TRBD1 aligns across 9 bases. The CDR3 contains 17 residues. After removal of 2 bases from V and 1 base from J, the junction contained 5 bases not matched to a gene. The germline V gene encodes CDR1 MGHRA and CDR2 YSYEKL. CDR3 protein: CASSQRPTGGNTGELFF. DNA for the CDR3: TGCGCCAGCAGCCAACGCCCGACAGGGGGGAACACCGGGGAGCTGTTTTTT.

This clonotype has just a few counts. This sequence joins TRBV6-5 and TRBJ1-1, with 11 nucleotides matching TRBD1. The junction had 9 bases not matched to a gene; V was cut back by 5 bases and J by 1 base. The CDR3 contains 17 residues. Germline-derived CDR1 and CDR2 are MNHEY and SVGAGI. CDR3 region: CASSNPRTGGPNTEAFF. Here the CDR3 DNA reads TGTGCCAGCAGTAATCCCCGGACAGGGGGCCCGAACACTGAAGCTTTCTTT.

In the case of this clonotype: Sequence at one end of the junction differs from germline and may be a read error. The chain joins TRBV7-9 to TRBJ2-2, with D maybe TRBD2 (6 bases). The CDR3 sequence is 15 residues long. CDR1 and CDR2 (germline): SEHNR, FQNEAQ (reference sequence). The CDR3 region has the DNA TGTGCCAGCAGCTTCGCGGGGAGGAACAGCGGGGAGCTGTTTTTT. This gives the protein CASSFAGRNSGELFF.

The genes are TRBV6-2 or TRBV6-3 and TRBJ2-7, with a tentative D call TRBD1 (6 bases). The CDR3 covers 16 residues. V was clipped by 0 bases and J by 0 bases, with 12 bases between them. Germline CDR1 reads MNHEY; CDR2 reads SVGEGT. CDR3 in DNA: TGTGCCAGCAGTTACTCGTCATGGGACACCTCCTACGAGCAGTACTTC. This codes for CASSYSSWDTSYEQYF.

This clonotype was observed a handful of times. The chain is built from TRBV5-1 and TRBJ2-2, with D possibly called TRBD1 or TRBD2 (6 bases each). Germline CDR1 is SGHRS and CDR2 is YFSETQ. V was clipped by 5 bases and J by 6 bases, with 23 bases between them. The CDR3 spans 17 residues. CDR3 DNA: TGCGCCAGCAGTCCTACAGGGACTGAAATGAGACCCGGGGAGCTGTTTTTT. Protein product: CASSPTGTEMRPGELFF.

This clonotype has only one observation. V is TRBV4-1 and J is TRBJ2-1, with TRBD2 matching over 11 bases. Germline CDR1 and CDR2: MGHRA and YSYEKL. CDR3 size: 16 residues. V gave up 4 bases and J gave up 2 bases; unmatched junction bases: 4. CDR3 sequence reads: CASSLPGLAAYNEQFF. CDR3 sequence (DNA): TGCGCCAGCAGCCTTCCGGGACTAGCGGCCTACAATGAGCAGTTCTTC.

The rearrangement uses TRBV20-1 and TRBJ2-1, with 16 bases matching TRBD2. V lost 6 bases to trimming and J lost 1 base; unmatched junction nucleotides: 6. Germline assignment: CDR1 DFQATT and CDR2 SNEGSKA (reference sequence). CDR3 size: 17 residues. Here the CDR3 reads CSAPGLAGGPSYNEQFF. The CDR3 nucleotides are TGCAGTGCCCCGGGACTAGCGGGGGGGCCATCCTACAATGAGCAGTTCTTC.

The chain joins TRBV5-6 to TRBJ2-2, with 7 bases identical to TRBD1. The CDR3 sequence is 15 residues long. Germline lookup yields CDR1 SGHDT and CDR2 YYEEEE. V lost 3 bases, J lost 4 bases, and 6 bases stayed unmatched. As DNA, the CDR3 is TGTGCCAGCAGCTACCTGACAGGGAGCACCGGGGAGCTGTTTTTT. It is translated as CASSYLTGSTGELFF.

About this clonotype itself: Compared with germline, one end of the junction differs, possibly owing to a read error. V is TRBV19 and J is TRBJ2-1; TRBD2 agrees at 14 bases. Looked up from germline, CDR1 is LNHDA and CDR2 is SQIVND (reference sequence). The CDR3 runs to 16 residues. CDR3 coding DNA: TGCTCCACCGGACTAGCGGGAGGTTCCGGGTACAATGAGCAGTTCTTC. Its translation is CSTGLAGGSGYNEQFF.